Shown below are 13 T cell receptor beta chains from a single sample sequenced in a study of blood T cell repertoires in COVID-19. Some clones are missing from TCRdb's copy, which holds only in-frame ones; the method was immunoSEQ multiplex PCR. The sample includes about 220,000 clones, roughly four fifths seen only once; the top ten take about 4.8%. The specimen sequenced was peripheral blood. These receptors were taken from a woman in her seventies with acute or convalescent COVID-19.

The chain's CDR3 is CASSFSGGAVDTTEAFF. The CDR3 region has the DNA TGTGCCAGCTCATTTTCAGGGGGCGCCGTTGATACTACTGAAGCTTTCTTT. V and J are TRBV18 and TRBJ1-1; 8 bases are a match to TRBD1. V trimming: 5 bases; J trimming: 5 bases; junction bases outside the gene matches: 16. The CDR3 is made up of 17 amino acids. The germline gives CDR1 KGHSH, CDR2 LQKENI.

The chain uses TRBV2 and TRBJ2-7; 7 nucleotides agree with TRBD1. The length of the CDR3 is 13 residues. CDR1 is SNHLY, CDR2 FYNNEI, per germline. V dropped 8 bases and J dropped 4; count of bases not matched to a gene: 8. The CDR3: CASGADRVYEQYF. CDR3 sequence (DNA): TGTGCCAGCGGGGCAGACAGGGTGTACGAGCAGTACTTC.

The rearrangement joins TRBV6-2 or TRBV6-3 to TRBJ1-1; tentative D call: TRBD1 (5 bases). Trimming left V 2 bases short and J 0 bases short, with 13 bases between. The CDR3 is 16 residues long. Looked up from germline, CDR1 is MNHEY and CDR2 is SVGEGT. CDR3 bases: TGTGCCAGCAGTTACGGGCAGGGATTATTGAACACTGAAGCTTTCTTT. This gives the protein CASSYGQGLLNTEAFF.

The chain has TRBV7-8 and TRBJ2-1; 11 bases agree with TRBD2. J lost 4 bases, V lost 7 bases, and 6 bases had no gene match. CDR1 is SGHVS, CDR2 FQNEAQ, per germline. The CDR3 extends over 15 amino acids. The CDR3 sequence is CASTETSGDYNEQFF. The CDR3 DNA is TGTGCCAGCACCGAGACTAGCGGGGATTACAATGAGCAGTTCTTC.

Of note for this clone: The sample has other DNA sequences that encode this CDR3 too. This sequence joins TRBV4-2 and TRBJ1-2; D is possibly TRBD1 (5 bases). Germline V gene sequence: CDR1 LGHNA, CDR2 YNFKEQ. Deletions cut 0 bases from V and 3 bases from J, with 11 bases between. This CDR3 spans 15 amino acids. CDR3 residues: CASSQDGQGDYGYTF. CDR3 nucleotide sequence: TGTGCCAGCAGCCAAGATGGGCAGGGCGACTATGGCTACACCTTC.

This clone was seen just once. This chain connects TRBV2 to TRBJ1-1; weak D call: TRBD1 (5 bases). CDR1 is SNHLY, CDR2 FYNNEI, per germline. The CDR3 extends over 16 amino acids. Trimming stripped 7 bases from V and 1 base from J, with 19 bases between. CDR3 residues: CASKLDGGLSNTEAFF. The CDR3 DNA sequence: TGTGCCAGCAAACTAGACGGGGGTTTGTCGAACACTGAAGCTTTCTTT.

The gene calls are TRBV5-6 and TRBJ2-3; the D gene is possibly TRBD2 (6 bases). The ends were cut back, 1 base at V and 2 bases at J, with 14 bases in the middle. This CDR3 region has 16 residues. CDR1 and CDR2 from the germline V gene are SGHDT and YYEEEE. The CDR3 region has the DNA TGTGCCAGCAGCTTGCGCGGACTATCCACCACAGATACGCAGTATTTT. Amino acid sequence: CASSLRGLSTTDTQYF. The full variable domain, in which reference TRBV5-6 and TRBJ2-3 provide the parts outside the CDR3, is DAGVTQSPTHLIKTRGQQVTLRCSPKSGHDTVSWYQQALGQGPQFIFQYYEEEERQRGNFPDRFSGHQFPNYSSELNVNALLLGDSALYLCASSLRGLSTTDTQYFGPGTRLTVL.

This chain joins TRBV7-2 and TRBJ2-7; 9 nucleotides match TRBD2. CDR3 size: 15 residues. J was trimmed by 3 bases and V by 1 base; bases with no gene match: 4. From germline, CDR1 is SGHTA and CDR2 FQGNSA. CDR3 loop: CASSLEGLAYYEQYF. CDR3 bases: TGTGCCAGCAGCTTAGAGGGACTAGCCTACTACGAGCAGTACTTC.

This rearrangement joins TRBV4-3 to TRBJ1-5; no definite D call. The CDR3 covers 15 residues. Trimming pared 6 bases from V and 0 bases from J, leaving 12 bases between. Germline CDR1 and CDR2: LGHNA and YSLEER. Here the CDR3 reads CASRFTVVSNQPQHF. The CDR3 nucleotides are TGCGCCAGCAGATTCACAGTGGTTAGCAATCAGCCCCAGCATTTT.

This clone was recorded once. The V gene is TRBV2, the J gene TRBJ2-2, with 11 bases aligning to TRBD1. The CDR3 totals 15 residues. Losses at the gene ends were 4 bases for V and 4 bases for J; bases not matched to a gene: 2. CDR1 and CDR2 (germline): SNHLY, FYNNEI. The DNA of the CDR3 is TGTGCCAGCAGTGGAGGACAGGGGGCCACCGGGGAGCTGTTTTTT. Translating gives CASSGGQGATGELFF.

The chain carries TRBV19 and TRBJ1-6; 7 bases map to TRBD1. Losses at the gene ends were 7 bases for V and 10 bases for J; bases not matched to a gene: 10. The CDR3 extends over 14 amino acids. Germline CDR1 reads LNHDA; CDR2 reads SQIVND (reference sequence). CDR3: CASNVWTGGSPLHF. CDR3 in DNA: TGTGCCAGTAATGTTTGGACAGGAGGATCACCCCTCCACTTT.

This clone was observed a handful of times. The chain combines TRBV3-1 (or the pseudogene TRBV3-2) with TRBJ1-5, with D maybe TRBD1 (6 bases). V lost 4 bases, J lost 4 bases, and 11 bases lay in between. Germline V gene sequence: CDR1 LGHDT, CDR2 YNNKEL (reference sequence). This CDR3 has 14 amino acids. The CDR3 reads CASSLQQGNQPQHF. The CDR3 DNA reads TGTGCCAGCAGCCTCCAACAGGGAAATCAGCCCCAGCATTTT.

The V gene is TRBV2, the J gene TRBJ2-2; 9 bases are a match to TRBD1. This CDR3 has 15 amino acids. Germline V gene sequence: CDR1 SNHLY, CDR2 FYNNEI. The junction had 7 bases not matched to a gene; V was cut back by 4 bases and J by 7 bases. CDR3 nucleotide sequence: TGTGCCAGCAGTGTGAACAGGGGGCTTGTCGGGGAGCTGTTTTTT. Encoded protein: CASSVNRGLVGELFF.